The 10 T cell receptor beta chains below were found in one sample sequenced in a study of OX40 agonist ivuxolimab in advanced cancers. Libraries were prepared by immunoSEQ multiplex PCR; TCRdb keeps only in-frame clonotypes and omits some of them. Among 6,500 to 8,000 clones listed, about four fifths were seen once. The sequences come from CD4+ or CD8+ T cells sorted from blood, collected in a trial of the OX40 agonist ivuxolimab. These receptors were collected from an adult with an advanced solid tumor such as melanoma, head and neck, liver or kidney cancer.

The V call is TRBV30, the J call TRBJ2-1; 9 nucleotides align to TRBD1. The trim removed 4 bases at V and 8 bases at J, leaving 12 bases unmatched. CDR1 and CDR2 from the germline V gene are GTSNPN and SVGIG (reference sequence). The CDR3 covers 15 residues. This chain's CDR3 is CAWNERDRAYDEQFF. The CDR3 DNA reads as TGTGCCTGGAACGAACGGGACAGGGCTTATGATGAGCAGTTCTTC.

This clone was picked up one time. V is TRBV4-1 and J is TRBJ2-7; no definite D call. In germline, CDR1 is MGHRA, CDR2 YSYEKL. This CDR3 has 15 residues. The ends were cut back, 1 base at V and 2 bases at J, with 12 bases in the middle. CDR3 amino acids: CASSQGSRGAYEQYF. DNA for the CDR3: TGCGCCAGCAGCCAAGGGTCCCGCGGAGCCTACGAGCAGTACTTC.

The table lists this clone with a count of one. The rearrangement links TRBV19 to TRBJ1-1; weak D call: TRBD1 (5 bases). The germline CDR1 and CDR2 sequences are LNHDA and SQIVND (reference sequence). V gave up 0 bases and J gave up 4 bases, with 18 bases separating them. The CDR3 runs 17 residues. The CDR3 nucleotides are TGTGCCAGTAGTATAGATCTCGGAGGGGCCAGTGGCACTGAAGCTTTCTTT. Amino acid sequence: CASSIDLGGASGTEAFF.

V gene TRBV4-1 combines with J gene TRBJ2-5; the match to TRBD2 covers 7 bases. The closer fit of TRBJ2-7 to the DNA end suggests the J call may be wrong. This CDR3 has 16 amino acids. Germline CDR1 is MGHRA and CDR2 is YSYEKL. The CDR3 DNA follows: TGCGCCAGCAGCCAAGATGCGGCTAGCGGATCCTACGAGCAGTACTTC. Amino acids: CASSQDAASGSYEQYF.

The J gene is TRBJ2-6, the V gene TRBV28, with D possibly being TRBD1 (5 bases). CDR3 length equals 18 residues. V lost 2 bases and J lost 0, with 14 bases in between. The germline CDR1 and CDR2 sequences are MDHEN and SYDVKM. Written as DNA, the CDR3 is TGTGCCAGCAGTTTACTGGACCCAGGGCTCTCTGGGGCCAACGTCCTGACTTTC. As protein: CASSLLDPGLSGANVLTF. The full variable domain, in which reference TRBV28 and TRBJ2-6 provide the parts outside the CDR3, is DVKVTQSSRYLVKRTGEKVFLECVQDMDHENMFWYRQDPGLGLRLIYFSYDVKMKEKGDIPEGYSVSREKKERFSLILESASTNQTSMYLCASSLLDPGLSGANVLTFGAGSRLTVL.

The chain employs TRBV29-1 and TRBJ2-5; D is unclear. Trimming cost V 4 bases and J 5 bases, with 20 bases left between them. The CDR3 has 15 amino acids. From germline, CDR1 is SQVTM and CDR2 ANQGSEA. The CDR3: CSVVGLDLLSETQYF. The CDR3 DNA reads TGCAGCGTTGTGGGATTAGATTTGTTAAGCGAGACCCAGTACTTC.

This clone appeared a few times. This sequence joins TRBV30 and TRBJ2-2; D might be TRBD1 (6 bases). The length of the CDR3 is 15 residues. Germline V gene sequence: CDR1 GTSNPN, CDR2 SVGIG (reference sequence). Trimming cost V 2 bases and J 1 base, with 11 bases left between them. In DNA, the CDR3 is TGTGCCTGGAGTAAGGGACACAAGAACACCGGGGAGCTGTTTTTT. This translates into CAWSKGHKNTGELFF.

CDR3 loop: CASSSLTGGIYGYTF. The DNA for the CDR3 is TGTGCCAGCAGCTCATTGACAGGAGGAATCTATGGCTACACCTTC. This rearrangement joins TRBV7-9 to TRBJ1-2; D perhaps matches TRBD1 (6 bases). V lost 4 bases and J lost 4, with 16 bases in between. The CDR3 has 15 residues. Germline V CDR1 and CDR2: SEHNR, FQNEAQ (reference sequence). The full variable domain, completed using reference TRBV7-9 and TRBJ1-2, is DTGVSQNPRHKITKRGQNVTFRCDPISEHNRLYWYRQTLGQGPEFLTYFQNEAQLEKSRLLSDRFSAERPKGSFSTLEIQRTEQGDSAMYLCASSSLTGGIYGYTFGSGTRLTVV.

This CDR3 reads CASSRLTGQETQYF. The CDR3 DNA follows: TGTGCCAGCAGCCGGCTGACTGGGCAAGAGACCCAGTACTTC. The gene calls are TRBV7-9 and TRBJ2-5, with D hard to call. The CDR3 contains 14 residues. The germline gives CDR1 SEHNR, CDR2 FQNEAQ (reference sequence). With 5 bases removed from V and 2 bases from J, the gap between germline ends came to 12 bases. Based on the CDR3 plus reference TRBV7-9 and TRBJ2-5, the full variable domain is DTGVSQNPRHKITKRGQNVTFRCDPISEHNRLYWYRQTLGQGPEFLTYFQNEAQLEKSRLLSDRFSAERPKGSFSTLEIQRTEQGDSAMYLCASSRLTGQETQYFGPGTRLLVL.

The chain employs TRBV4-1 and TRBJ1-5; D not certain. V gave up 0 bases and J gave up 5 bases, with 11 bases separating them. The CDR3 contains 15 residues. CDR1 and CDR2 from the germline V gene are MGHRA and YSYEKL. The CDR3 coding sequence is TGCGCCAGCAGCCAAGATCGGAGGGAGGATCAGCCCCAGCATTTT. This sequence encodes CASSQDRREDQPQHF.